Described below is a single T cell receptor beta chain sequence and its context. The target antigen is unknown. The entry originates in a study of T cell responses to AZD1222 COVID-19 vaccine. Study at large: Doses given second, at about 4 or about 12 weeks, were pooled.

Notes on the study in general: Only a handful of AZD1222 recipients, six or seven in all, had baseline seropositivity. Increased Spike-specific TCR breadth and depth were observed after two AZD1222 doses. Donors in the cohort were predominantly white British and more often female, and clonal diversity was possibly underestimated.

The protocol was immunoSEQ multiplex PCR, while the TCRdb copy is restricted to in-frame clones and leaves out a portion. This table holds more than 100,000 clones, over 90% found once. The CDR3 spans 14 residues. Trimming cost V 3 bases and J 3 bases, with 9 bases left between them. The germline CDR1 and CDR2 sequences are MNHEY and SMNVEV (reference sequence). This specimen consisted of peripheral blood, obtained on day 0 of AZD1222 vaccination. The chain employs TRBV27 and TRBJ2-1, with D unclear. This receptor was taken from an adult in good health. The DNA for the CDR3 is TGTGCCAGCAGTTTTCTACGAAACTACAATGAGCAGTTCTTC. Translating gives CASSFLRNYNEQFF.